The 9 T cell receptor beta chains below all came from one sample that was sequenced in a study of blood T cells in healthy people across ages. PCR was performed a second time for roughly 6 to 12 cycles using a sample-barcoded 5' primer and a J-beta primer mix. Each CDR3 protein gets one entry after TCRdb re-called the 5' RACE reads with MiXCR. Seen here are more than 1,000,000 distinct CDR3 sequences, 20% to 25% observed once, and the top ten hold approximately 0.75%. These same data were also listed under a study on T cells of mothers and their children.

Source material: blood. Every receptor here comes from a girl aged 2 to 9 in good health.

The table lists this clonotype with a few counts. The rearrangement uses TRBV20-1 and TRBJ2-5; D gene uncertain. The CDR3 has 13 residues. Germline CDR1 is DFQATT and CDR2 is SNEGSKA (reference sequence). Trimming cost V 3 bases and J 0 bases, with 8 bases left between them. The CDR3 DNA sequence: TGCAGTGCTAGTAATTCATACCAAGAGACCCAGTACTTC. Amino acid sequence: CSASNSYQETQYF.

The rearrangement uses TRBV20-1 and TRBJ1-2, with D unclear. V lost 3 bases, J lost 5 bases, and 19 bases lay in between. The CDR3 covers 15 residues. The V gene's germline CDR1 is DFQATT and CDR2 SNEGSKA (reference sequence). The CDR3 region is CSARFGGPFGYGYTF. For the CDR3, the DNA is TGCAGTGCTAGGTTCGGAGGGCCATTTGGGTATGGCTACACCTTC.

There are many counts of this clonotype. At one of its ends the junction is not consistent with the germline gene, which may arise from a read error. The rearrangement uses TRBV6-6 and TRBJ1-2; D perhaps matches TRBD1 (6 bases). Per germline, CDR1 MNHNY and CDR2 SVGAGI (reference sequence). The CDR3 contains 14 residues. The CDR3 loop is CASRPAKATGRDFF. Written as DNA, the CDR3 is TGTGCCAGCAGACCCGCGAAAGCGACAGGCCGAGACTTCTTC.

The chain joins TRBV5-1 to TRBJ2-7, with D unresolved. The CDR3 consists of 16 residues. Trimming pared 2 bases from V and 0 bases from J, leaving 15 bases between. Germline V lookup: CDR1 SGHRS, CDR2 YFSETQ. CDR3 protein: CASSLSLSQSSYEQYF. The CDR3 DNA is TGCGCCAGCAGCTTATCTCTGTCGCAGAGCTCCTACGAGCAGTACTTC.

The J gene is TRBJ2-2, the V gene TRBV7-9; D may be TRBD2 (6 bases). Trimming pared 5 bases from V and 6 bases from J, leaving 13 bases between. Germline CDR1 SEHNR, CDR2 FQNEAQ (reference sequence). The CDR3 loop spans 14 amino acids. The CDR3 nucleotides are TGTGCCAGCAGCCCCCTGGGCGGGGCCGGGGAGCTGTTTTTT. It yields the protein CASSPLGGAGELFF.

The V gene is TRBV29-1, the J gene TRBJ1-2; TRBD1 matches 7 bases. Germline V gives CDR1 SQVTM, CDR2 ANQGSEA. CDR3 length: 12 amino acids. V dropped 4 bases and J dropped 7; count of bases not matched to a gene: 6. The DNA for the CDR3 is TGCAGCGTTGGAGACAGGGCGGGTGGCTACACCTTC. It translates to CSVGDRAGGYTF.

The rearrangement links TRBV20-1 to TRBJ2-3, with 14 bases matching TRBD2. This CDR3 is built from 14 residues. Germline CDR1 reads DFQATT; CDR2 reads SNEGSKA (reference sequence). Trimming cost V 5 bases and J 9 bases; bases outside gene matches: 7. CDR3 DNA sequence: TGCAGTGCTGAAACCGGGACTAGCGGGAGCACGCAGTATTTT. Its protein is CSAETGTSGSTQYF.

This clonotype has more than one count but fewer than ten. The chain recombines TRBV3-1 with TRBJ1-1; unclear D gene. CDR1 is LGHDT, CDR2 YNNKEL, per germline (reference sequence). With 1 base removed from V and 1 base from J, the gap between germline ends came to 7 bases. This CDR3 contains 14 residues. The CDR3, as DNA: TGTGCCAGCAGCCAAGCAAGCCGGAACACTGAAGCTTTCTTT. Protein product: CASSQASRNTEAFF.

This clonotype was counted only a few times. The genes are TRBV29-1 and TRBJ2-3, with 8 nucleotides matching TRBD1. V trimming: 7 bases; J trimming: 6 bases; junction bases outside the gene matches: 9. CDR1 and CDR2 from the germline V gene are SQVTM and ANQGSEA. The CDR3 is 13 residues long. In DNA, the CDR3 is TGCAGCGCCTCCCTGACAGGGGCTGATACGCAGTATTTT. It is translated as CSASLTGADTQYF.